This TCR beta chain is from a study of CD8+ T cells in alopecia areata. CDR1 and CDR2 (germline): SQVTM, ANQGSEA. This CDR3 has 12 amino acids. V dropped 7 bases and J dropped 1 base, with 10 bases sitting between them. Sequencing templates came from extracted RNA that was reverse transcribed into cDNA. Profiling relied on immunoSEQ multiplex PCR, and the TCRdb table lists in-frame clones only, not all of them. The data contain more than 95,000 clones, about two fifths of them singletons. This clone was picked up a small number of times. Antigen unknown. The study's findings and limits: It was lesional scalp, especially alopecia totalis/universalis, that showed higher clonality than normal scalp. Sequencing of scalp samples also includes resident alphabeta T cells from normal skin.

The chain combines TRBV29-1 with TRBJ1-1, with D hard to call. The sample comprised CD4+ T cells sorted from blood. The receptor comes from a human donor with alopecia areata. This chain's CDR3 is CSAHRGNTEAFF. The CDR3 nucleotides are TGCAGCGCTCATCGGGGGAACACTGAAGCTTTCTTT.